The present entry profiles one TCR beta chain with its context. This specimen comes from a study of Graves' ophthalmopathy and Graves' hyperthyroidism. The CDR3 sequence is 14 residues long. The V and J ends lost 6 bases and 8 bases respectively, with 16 bases between them. CDR1 and CDR2 (germline): SNHLY, FYNNEI. RNA transcripts yielded amplified TCR beta CDR3 regions. First-round RT-PCR employed HTBI primers, with a second-round multiplex PCR after it. TCRdb re-derived calls from the multiplex PCR reads in MiXCR, one entry per CDR3 protein. The sample records hundreds of thousands of distinct CDR3 sequences, 35% to 50% being singletons.

The chain recombines TRBV2 with TRBJ2-2; D ambiguous. The receptor's source is an adult man with Graves' ophthalmopathy. The sequencing input was peripheral blood. CDR3 amino acids: CASSTDGTFGELFF. The CDR3 DNA reads as TGTGCCAGCAGCACCGACGGAACATTTGGGGAGCTGTTTTTT.